The 6 T cell receptor beta chains below were found in one sample sequenced in a study of T cells in women clearing cervical HPV infection. The assay was immunoSEQ multiplex PCR, and TCRdb's table has in-frame clones only and misses some. The sample table includes 30,000 to 35,000 clones. Input material: blood buffy coat. The receptors here all came from a woman between 18 and 70 years old with a cervical HPV16 infection that either progressed to CIN3+ or cleared (not recorded which).

As concerns this clone: Read data end 3 residues before the CDR3 end; the end is taken from the germline J gene. The V gene is TRBV7-8, the J gene TRBJ2-5; the match to TRBD2 covers 8 bases. The V and J ends lost 2 bases and 2 bases, in that order; junction bases with no gene match: 4. CDR3 size: 15 residues. Germline V lookup: CDR1 SGHVS, CDR2 FQNEAQ. The CDR3 here is CASSLLRGAQETQYF. Incomplete CDR3 DNA: TGTGCCAGCAGCTTATTGCGGGGGGCTCAAGAGACC.

As concerns this clone: The CDR3 end falls 3 residues outside the read, so it is completed with the germline J gene. The chain joins TRBV5-4 to TRBJ1-1; TRBD1 aligns across 8 bases. The CDR3 has 14 amino acids. V gave up 0 bases and J gave up 4 bases; unmatched junction bases: 2. CDR1 is SGHNT, CDR2 YYREEE, per germline (reference sequence). The CDR3 DNA, read in part, is TGTGCCAGCAGCTTGGAACAGGGGGGCACTGAA. It is translated as CASSLEQGGTE. The CDR3 as a whole reads CASSLEQGGTEAFF. Filled out from reference TRBV5-4 and TRBJ1-1, the complete variable domain reads ETGVTQSPTHLIKTRGQQVTLRCSSQSGHNTVSWYQQALGQGPQFIFQYYREEENGRGNFPPRFSGLQFPNYSSELNVNALELDDSALYLCASSLEQGGTEAFFGQGTRLTVV.

To note about this clone: The read falls 3 residues short of the CDR3 end, and the missing part is taken from the germline J gene. This chain links TRBV5-6 with TRBJ2-3; no firm D call. Germline lookup yields CDR1 SGHDT and CDR2 YYEEEE. Trimming took 0 bases from V and 2 from J, leaving 10 bases between them. This CDR3 contains 15 residues. CDR3 protein: CASSLALVNTDTQYF. Partial CDR3 DNA: TGTGCCAGCAGCTTGGCGCTAGTTAACACAGATACG. Supplemented by reference TRBV5-6 and TRBJ2-3, the full variable domain reads DAGVTQSPTHLIKTRGQQVTLRCSPKSGHDTVSWYQQALGQGPQFIFQYYEEEERQRGNFPDRFSGHQFPNYSSELNVNALLLGDSALYLCASSLALVNTDTQYFGPGTRLTVL.

About this clone itself: Read coverage stops 3 residues before the CDR3 terminus; the germline J gene supplies the remainder. This chain joins TRBV9 and TRBJ2-5; 11 positions match TRBD2. After removal of 4 bases from V and 4 bases from J, the junction contained 3 bases not matched to a gene. The CDR3 has 14 amino acids. CDR1 and CDR2 from the germline V gene are SGDLS and YYNGEE. CDR3: CASSTGTSGETQYF. The part of the CDR3 DNA that was read is TGTGCCAGCAGCACCGGGACTAGCGGAGAGACC.

The DNA read from the CDR3 is TGCAGTGCTATAGACAGGCCTGACACTGAA. It codes for CSAIDRPDTE. The complete CDR3 protein is CSAIDRPDTEAFF. The gene calls are TRBV20-1 and TRBJ1-1; possible D gene TRBD1, 6 bases. Coverage ceases 3 residues before the CDR3 finishes, and the germline J gene fills in the end. CDR3 length: 13 residues. CDR1 is DFQATT and CDR2 is SNEGSKA in the germline V gene (reference sequence). Trimming took 4 bases from V and 3 from J, leaving 12 bases between them.

On this clone: The read finishes 3 residues shy of the CDR3 end, and the germline J gene is used to complete it. The rearrangement uses TRBV30 and TRBJ2-7, with 12 bases matching TRBD2. Trimming cost V 4 bases and J 4 bases; bases outside gene matches: 8. The CDR3 runs to 15 residues. Germline V gene sequence: CDR1 GTSNPN, CDR2 SVGIG (reference sequence). CDR3 bases read: TGTGCCTGGAATACAAATGGACTAGCGGGGTACGAG. This codes for CAWNTNGLAGYE. The CDR3 reads in full as CAWNTNGLAGYEQYF.